Below, 22 T cell receptor beta chains from the same sample are listed, as sequenced in a study of T cell responses to AZD1222 COVID-19 vaccine. The method was immunoSEQ multiplex PCR; TCRdb's version includes in-frame clones alone and lacks a portion of them. The repertoire shows about 140,000 clones; the top ten hold 2% to 2.5%. Sequencing used peripheral blood. The receptor source for this set is an adult in good health.

This rearrangement joins TRBV5-1 to TRBJ2-3; TRBD2 matches 7 bases. The CDR3 spans 17 residues. Trimming at V came to 0 bases and at J to 6 bases, leaving 13 bases not matched to a gene. Germline V gene sequence: CDR1 SGHRS, CDR2 YFSETQ. The DNA of the CDR3 is TGCGCCAGCAGCTTGGGGGGAGCGGCTAGCGGATCGGATACGCAGTATTTT. Protein: CASSLGGAASGSDTQYF.

V gene TRBV5-6 combines with J gene TRBJ1-3, with 8 bases fitting TRBD1. The junction had 5 bases not matched to a gene; V was cut back by 4 bases and J by 2 bases. The germline CDR1 and CDR2 sequences are SGHDT and YYEEEE. This CDR3 has 15 amino acids. CDR3 loop: CASSPQGGAGNTIYF. The CDR3 DNA sequence: TGTGCCAGCAGCCCACAGGGGGGAGCTGGAAACACCATATATTTT.

The V and J genes are TRBV19 and TRBJ1-6; unclear D gene. V was trimmed by 6 bases and J by 0 bases, leaving 6 bases between them. Germline CDR1 LNHDA, CDR2 SQIVND (reference sequence). CDR3 length equals 14 residues. The CDR3 sequence: CASRTSSYNSPLHF. In DNA, the CDR3 is TGTGCCAGTAGGACGAGCTCCTATAATTCACCCCTCCACTTT.

V is TRBV6-2 or TRBV6-3 and J is TRBJ2-5; TRBD2 matches at 7 bases. CDR1 is MNHEY and CDR2 is SVGEGT in the germline V gene. The CDR3 has 16 amino acids. The trim removed 5 bases at V and 4 bases at J, leaving 13 bases unmatched. The CDR3 region is CASSQGGATSGETQYF. The CDR3 DNA is TGTGCCAGCAGTCAGGGAGGGGCCACCAGCGGAGAGACCCAGTACTTC.

The chain employs TRBV7-7 and TRBJ2-1; the match to TRBD1 covers 8 bases. The CDR3 spans 14 residues. The V gene end was trimmed by 5 bases and the J gene end by 9 bases; junction bases not matched to a gene: 9. Germline values: CDR1 SSHAT, CDR2 FNYEAQ (reference sequence). Written as DNA, the CDR3 is TGTGCCAGCAGCCGAATTACAGGGGGGAGTGAGCAGTTCTTC. Translating it yields CASSRITGGSEQFF.

The chain recombines TRBV28 with TRBJ2-7, with 9 positions matching TRBD2. The CDR3 spans 15 residues. The ends lost 3 bases at V and 3 bases at J; junction bases unmatched: 6. Looked up from germline, CDR1 is MDHEN and CDR2 is SYDVKM. DNA for the CDR3: TGTGCCAGCAGTTTGTGGGCTAGCGGGATCTACGAGCAGTACTTC. Translated: CASSLWASGIYEQYF.

With respect to this clone: In the same sample, other DNA sequences code for this CDR3. The chain carries TRBV28 and TRBJ2-3; D uncertain. Germline V gives CDR1 MDHEN, CDR2 SYDVKM. The CDR3 extends over 11 amino acids. V dropped 2 bases and J dropped 6 bases, with 3 bases sitting between them. CDR3 coding DNA: TGTGCCAGCAGTTTAGTGGATACGCAGTATTTT. Translated: CASSLVDTQYF.

The chain carries TRBV9 and TRBJ2-5; 13 nucleotides agree with TRBD2. This CDR3 has 17 amino acids. J gave up 5 bases and V 0 bases, and 7 bases lay outside the gene matches. Per germline, CDR1 SGDLS and CDR2 YYNGEE. This CDR3 is CASSVGLAGGDGETQYF. The CDR3 bases are TGTGCCAGCAGCGTAGGACTAGCGGGGGGAGATGGGGAGACCCAGTACTTC.

J is TRBJ2-2 and V is TRBV11-2; TRBD2 agrees at 16 bases. V gave up 4 bases and J gave up 7 bases; unmatched junction bases: 9. The CDR3 runs 18 residues. CDR1 is SGHAT, CDR2 FQNNGV, per germline. CDR3 sequence: CASSSRGTSGRVGGELFF. The DNA for the CDR3 is TGTGCCAGCAGCTCACGTGGGACTAGCGGGAGGGTAGGCGGGGAGCTGTTTTTT.

The genes are TRBV19 and TRBJ2-3; tentative D call: TRBD2 (6 bases). The ends were cut back, 1 base at V and 2 bases at J, with 16 bases in the middle. Per the germline V gene, CDR1 is LNHDA and CDR2 is SQIVND (reference sequence). This CDR3 comprises 17 residues. The CDR3 nucleotides read TGTGCCAGTAGTATAGGCGGGACGTATCGGGACACAGATACGCAGTATTTT. This codes for CASSIGGTYRDTDTQYF.

This chain connects TRBV18 to TRBJ2-2; D call uncertain. This CDR3 is built from 14 residues. Trimming shortened V by 0 bases and J by 3 bases, and 5 bases separated the two germline ends. The germline V gene encodes CDR1 KGHSH and CDR2 LQKENI. The CDR3 DNA reads as TGTGCCAGCTCACCACCGTTGGACACCGGGGAGCTGTTTTTT. It specifies CASSPPLDTGELFF.

This chain uses TRBV19 with TRBJ1-4, with a possible D match to TRBD1 (6 bases). The germline gives CDR1 LNHDA, CDR2 SQIVND (reference sequence). The CDR3 totals 13 residues. Trimming removed 3 bases from V and 6 bases from J, with 8 bases in between. CDR3 sequence reads: CASSMGQDEKLFF. In nucleotides, the CDR3 is TGTGCCAGTAGTATGGGACAAGATGAAAAACTGTTTTTT.

Details on this clone: Other DNA sequences of this sample code for an identical CDR3. The chain has TRBV19 and TRBJ1-1; unclear D gene. This CDR3 spans 13 amino acids. Trimming removed 6 bases at V and 1 base at J, with 9 bases between. The germline V gene has CDR1 LNHDA and CDR2 SQIVND (reference sequence). The CDR3 is CASSPTQNTEAFF. Here the CDR3 DNA reads TGTGCCAGTAGCCCAACACAGAACACTGAAGCTTTCTTT.

The rearrangement joins TRBV3-1 (or the pseudogene TRBV3-2) to TRBJ2-3; possibly TRBD1 for D (6 bases). The ends were cut back, 5 bases at V and 2 bases at J, with 11 bases in the middle. Germline CDR1 reads LGHDT; CDR2 reads YNNKEL (reference sequence). CDR3 length: 14 residues. The DNA of the CDR3 is TGTGCCAGCAGCTCCTGGACAGACACAGATACGCAGTATTTT. It translates to CASSSWTDTDTQYF.

This chain uses TRBV18 with TRBJ2-6; no clear D gene. Germline CDR1 reads KGHSH; CDR2 reads LQKENI. With 3 bases removed from V and 2 bases from J, the gap between germline ends came to 8 bases. This CDR3 has 15 amino acids. The CDR3 spells CASSPVETGANVLTF. CDR3 nucleotide sequence: TGTGCCAGCTCACCTGTAGAAACTGGGGCCAACGTCCTGACTTTC.

The J gene is TRBJ2-5, the V gene TRBV7-9, with D perhaps being TRBD1 or TRBD2 (5 bases each). Germline lookup yields CDR1 SEHNR and CDR2 FQNEAQ (reference sequence). This CDR3 is 13 amino acids long. V was cut by 5 bases and J by 7 bases, with 14 bases left in between. In DNA, the CDR3 is TGTGCCAGCAGCCTAGGGACCCCGGGGACCCAGTACTTC. It codes for CASSLGTPGTQYF.

The V and J genes are TRBV2 and TRBJ2-1; 12 bases agree with TRBD1. This CDR3 comprises 13 residues. Germline CDR1 reads SNHLY; CDR2 reads FYNNEI. V gave up 10 bases and J gave up 7 bases; unmatched junction bases: 5. In nucleotides, the CDR3 is TGTGCCACGGGGACAGGGGGCAGGAATGAGCAGTTCTTC. It translates to CATGTGGRNEQFF.

The chain links TRBV15 to TRBJ1-5; D may be TRBD1 (6 bases). This CDR3 region has 14 residues. V was shortened by 0 bases and J by 7 bases, with 10 bases between the two germline ends. Germline V gene sequence: CDR1 LNHNV, CDR2 YYDKDF (reference sequence). The CDR3 nucleotides read TGTGCCACCAGCAGAGAGGGGGCAGGGCAGCCCCAGCATTTT. This encodes CATSREGAGQPQHF.

The chain has TRBV30 and TRBJ2-7, with 9 nucleotides matching TRBD1. After removal of 3 bases from V and 6 bases from J, the junction contained 6 bases not matched to a gene. Germline values: CDR1 GTSNPN, CDR2 SVGIG (reference sequence). The CDR3 runs 13 residues. For the CDR3, the DNA is TGTGCCTGGAGACGGGACAGGGTGGGCGAGCAGTACTTC. Its translation is CAWRRDRVGEQYF. Full variable domain (missing parts from reference TRBV30 and TRBJ2-7): SQTIHQWPATLVQPVGSPLSLECTVEGTSNPNLYWYRQAAGRGLQLLFYSVGIGQISSEVPQNLSASRPQDRQFILSSKKLLLSDSGFYLCAWRRDRVGEQYFGPGTRLTVT.

The rearrangement uses TRBV2 and TRBJ1-1; possibly TRBD1 for D (6 bases). CDR3 length equals 13 residues. Germline loops: CDR1 SNHLY, CDR2 FYNNEI. The ends were cut back, 8 bases at V and 1 base at J, with 11 bases in the middle. CDR3 sequence reads: CASRAQGNTEAFF. For the CDR3, the DNA is TGTGCCAGCCGGGCACAGGGGAACACTGAAGCTTTCTTT.

The V gene is TRBV5-4, the J gene TRBJ2-6; the match to TRBD1 covers 7 bases. This CDR3 has 18 residues. From germline, CDR1 is SGHNT and CDR2 YYREEE (reference sequence). After removal of 4 bases from V and 0 bases from J, the junction contained 10 bases not matched to a gene. The CDR3 DNA sequence: TGTGCCAGCAGCGTAAGAGGGGGCTCCGGCTCTGGGGCCAACGTCCTGACTTTC. This gives the protein CASSVRGGSGSGANVLTF.

V and J are TRBV2 and TRBJ1-2; TRBD1 might be the D (5 bases). V gave up 7 bases and J gave up 7 bases, with 16 bases separating them. CDR1 and CDR2 from the germline V gene are SNHLY and FYNNEI. The CDR3 spans 13 residues. The CDR3 spells CASIWDLSSGYTF. CDR3 DNA sequence: TGTGCCAGCATTTGGGACTTGAGTTCTGGCTACACCTTC.